These 21 T cell receptor beta chains were all obtained from the same sample, sequenced in a study of chronic HIV infection and antiretroviral therapy. TCRdb reprocessed the 5' RACE reads with MiXCR, giving one entry per CDR3 protein. Of fewer than 40,000 distinct CDR3 sequences listed, around 9% are singletons. The sample comprised peripheral blood. The receptor source for this set is an adult who had HIV and had not received antiretroviral therapy, or was an uninfected healthy control (not recorded which).

This clonotype was observed at least ten times. The chain joins TRBV10-3 to TRBJ1-4; 7 positions match TRBD1. J was trimmed by 8 bases and V by 6 bases; bases with no gene match: 9. This CDR3 has 14 amino acids. Germline assignment: CDR1 ENHRY and CDR2 SYGVKD. In DNA form, the CDR3 reads TGTGCCATCAGGGACGGGACAGAGCAAGAAAAACTGTTTTTT. It specifies CAIRDGTEQEKLFF.

This clonotype was picked up many times. The chain carries TRBV12-5 and TRBJ1-2, with TRBD1 as a possible D gene (5 bases). V dropped 3 bases and J dropped 2 bases, with 25 bases sitting between them. The CDR3 sequence is 19 residues long. Germline V gene data show CDR1 as LGHNT and CDR2 as FRNRAP. CDR3 in DNA: TGTGCTAGTGGTTTCCCGAGTCGGGGACTACTTGTGACCAACTATGGCTACACCTTC. Protein: CASGFPSRGLLVTNYGYTF.

This clonotype was counted many times. The chain joins TRBV2 to TRBJ2-5; 10 nucleotides match TRBD2. Germline V gene data show CDR1 as SNHLY and CDR2 as FYNNEI. The junction had 7 bases not matched to a gene; V was cut back by 7 bases and J by 5 bases. The CDR3 is 14 amino acids. DNA of the CDR3: TGTGCCAGCAAAGCGGGGGGGGCCGATGAGACCCAGTACTTC. Translation gives CASKAGGADETQYF.

In this sample, this clonotype turned up a few times. This chain joins TRBV25-1 and TRBJ1-1; D ambiguous. V lost 1 base, J lost 0 bases, and 12 bases lay in between. CDR1 and CDR2 (germline): MGHDK, SYGVNS. The CDR3 is made up of 16 amino acids. The CDR3 coding sequence is TGTGCCAGCAGTGAATTCCCCATCCAGTTGAACACTGAAGCTTTCTTT. Protein: CASSEFPIQLNTEAFF.

This clonotype was recorded a few times. This chain uses TRBV4-1 with TRBJ2-7; perhaps TRBD1 as D (6 bases). In germline, CDR1 is MGHRA, CDR2 YSYEKL. The CDR3 sequence is 19 residues long. V lost 4 bases, J lost 0 bases, and 25 bases lay in between. CDR3 protein: CASSRIRKTGTLNSYEQYF. CDR3 coding DNA: TGCGCCAGCAGCCGTATTAGGAAAACGGGGACACTTAACTCCTACGAGCAGTACTTC.

This clonotype was picked up many times. The gene calls are TRBV12-3 or TRBV12-4 and TRBJ1-5; D is unresolved. The CDR3 consists of 15 residues. V was trimmed by 3 bases and J by 4 bases, leaving 13 bases between them. CDR3 sequence reads: CASSFSNSGNQPQHF. CDR3 DNA: TGTGCCAGCAGTTTTAGTAACAGCGGGAATCAGCCCCAGCATTTT.

At least ten counts were recorded for this clonotype. V usage is TRBV29-1 and J usage is TRBJ2-2; 9 nucleotides agree with TRBD1. The CDR3 has 13 residues. Germline assignment: CDR1 SQVTM and CDR2 ANQGSEA. V shed 4 bases and J 4 bases; nucleotides not matched to a gene: 1. In DNA, the CDR3 is TGCAGCGTTGGGACAGGGGTCACCGGGGAGCTGTTTTTT. The encoded protein is CSVGTGVTGELFF.

The gene calls are TRBV12-3 or TRBV12-4 and TRBJ1-5; TRBD1 agrees at 9 bases. The CDR3 sequence is 15 residues long. V shed 8 bases and J 5 bases; nucleotides not matched to a gene: 10. DNA of the CDR3: TGTGCCAGCGGGACCGGACAGGGGCGAGATCAGCCCCAGCATTTT. The encoded protein is CASGTGQGRDQPQHF.

This chain joins TRBV9 and TRBJ1-2; 7 bases fit TRBD1. The CDR3 is made up of 14 amino acids. V dropped 3 bases and J dropped 4; count of bases not matched to a gene: 6. The germline CDR1 and CDR2 sequences are SGDLS and YYNGEE. CDR3 loop: CASSGQGGAYGYTF. CDR3 in DNA: TGTGCCAGCAGCGGACAGGGAGGGGCCTATGGCTACACCTTC. The whole variable domain, remainder taken from reference TRBV9 and TRBJ1-2, is DSGVTQTPKHLITATGQRVTLRCSPRSGDLSVYWYQQSLDQGLQFLIQYYNGEERAKGNILERFSAQQFPDLHSELNLSSLELGDSALYFCASSGQGGAYGYTFGSGTRLTVV.

This clonotype was picked up a small number of times. The CDR3 sequence: CSVPKGARETQYF. The CDR3 DNA is TGCAGCGTCCCTAAGGGGGCCCGGGAGACCCAGTACTTC. J is TRBJ2-5 and V is TRBV29-1; 7 nucleotides line up with TRBD1. Germline V lookup: CDR1 SQVTM, CDR2 ANQGSEA. The CDR3 has 13 amino acids. The ends lost 6 bases at V and 5 bases at J; junction bases unmatched: 9.

The table lists this clonotype with many counts. As DNA, the CDR3 is TGCAGCGTTGAAAGTTGGGGGACAGGGACGTTCTACGAGCAGTACTTC. Residues: CSVESWGTGTFYEQYF. The chain uses TRBV29-1 and TRBJ2-7; TRBD1 agrees at 9 bases. The CDR3 is 16 amino acids. The V gene end was trimmed by 2 bases and the J gene end by 3 bases; junction bases not matched to a gene: 11. Germline V gives CDR1 SQVTM, CDR2 ANQGSEA.

There are a few counts of this clonotype. The chain links TRBV4-2 to TRBJ2-1, with D tentatively TRBD1 or TRBD2 (6 bases each). V dropped 0 bases and J dropped 6 bases, with 12 bases sitting between them. This CDR3 region has 15 residues. Germline V lookup: CDR1 LGHNA, CDR2 YNFKEQ. The DNA of the CDR3 is TGTGCCAGCAGCCAAGATGGGGGGCTAGGCAATGAGCAGTTCTTC. Protein product: CASSQDGGLGNEQFF.

This chain joins TRBV6-1 and TRBJ1-5; TRBD1 aligns across 8 bases. CDR3 size: 16 residues. Per germline, CDR1 MNHNS and CDR2 SASEGT. The V and J ends lost 1 base and 5 bases, in that order; junction bases with no gene match: 7. The DNA for the CDR3 is TGTGCCAGCAGTGAAGTGGCAGGGGGCGGATATCAGCCCCAGCATTTT. This encodes CASSEVAGGGYQPQHF.

In this sample, this clonotype turned up a few times. V and J are TRBV5-1 and TRBJ2-1, with unresolved D. This CDR3 has 14 residues. V lost 2 bases and J 8 bases, leaving 14 bases between the germline ends. CDR1 is SGHRS, CDR2 YFSETQ, per germline. The CDR3 sequence: CASSLLPSRYEQFF. CDR3 sequence (DNA): TGCGCCAGCAGCTTACTCCCATCACGCTATGAGCAGTTCTTC.

In this sample, this clonotype turned up many times. The chain links TRBV4-2 to TRBJ2-7; D gene ambiguous. Trimming cost V 3 bases and J 8 bases, with 14 bases left between them. This CDR3 is built from 13 residues. Germline V gives CDR1 LGHNA, CDR2 YNFKEQ. CDR3 sequence reads: CASSQDDGAQQYF. CDR3 nucleotides: TGTGCCAGCAGCCAGGACGATGGCGCGCAGCAGTACTTC.

The table lists this clonotype with many counts. This chain uses TRBV7-2 with TRBJ2-3; 12 positions match TRBD2. This CDR3 comprises 15 residues. Losses at the gene ends were 4 bases for V and 5 bases for J; bases not matched to a gene: 4. Germline V gene lookup returns CDR1 SGHTA and CDR2 FQGNSA. CDR3 in DNA: TGTGCCAGCAGCTGGACTAGCGGGAAGATAGATACGCAGTATTTT. Encoded protein: CASSWTSGKIDTQYF. Full variable domain (remainder filled in from reference TRBV7-2 and TRBJ2-3): GAGVSQSPSNKVTEKGKDVELRCDPISGHTALYWYRQSLGQGLEFLIYFQGNSAPDKSGLPSDRFSAERTGGSVSTLTIQRTQQEDSAVYLCASSWTSGKIDTQYFGPGTRLTVL.

This clonotype was picked up many times. The CDR3 sequence: CSVGEFEQFF. The CDR3 DNA sequence: TGCAGCGTTGGGGAGTTTGAGCAGTTCTTC. The chain recombines TRBV29-1 with TRBJ2-1; TRBD2 might be the D (5 bases). Per germline, CDR1 SQVTM and CDR2 ANQGSEA. Between the trimmed V and J ends, which lost 4 bases and 9 bases, there was a span of 7 bases. The CDR3 spans 10 residues.

This chain connects TRBV4-3 to TRBJ1-1; no definite D call. Trimming shortened V by 2 bases and J by 4 bases, and 8 bases separated the two germline ends. The CDR3 sequence is 13 residues long. CDR1 is LGHNA and CDR2 is YSLEER in the germline V gene. CDR3 nucleotides: TGCGCCAGCAGCCAATCTGAGGGCACTGAAGCTTTCTTT. Its translation: CASSQSEGTEAFF.

In the case of this clonotype: This clone may be a read error of a much larger clone one base away. The chain uses TRBV6-2 or TRBV6-3 and TRBJ1-5; D is ambiguous. Germline CDR1 and CDR2: MNHEY and SVGEGT. The CDR3 extends over 14 amino acids. Trimming cost V 8 bases and J 0 bases, with 11 bases left between them. The CDR3 loop is CASSDPHSNQPQHF. CDR3 bases: TGTGCCAGCTCCGACCCTCATAGCAATCAGCCCCAGCATTTT.

This clonotype was recorded at least ten times. The rearrangement uses TRBV5-1 and TRBJ2-7; 7 positions match TRBD1. V trimming: 3 bases; J trimming: 4 bases; junction bases outside the gene matches: 7. Germline V gene sequence: CDR1 SGHRS, CDR2 YFSETQ. There are 14 residues in the CDR3. The DNA of the CDR3 is TGCGCCAGCAGCTCGCAAGGACAGGCGTACGAGCAGTACTTC. Amino acids: CASSSQGQAYEQYF.

This clonotype was seen at least ten times. The chain joins TRBV2 to TRBJ2-1; 8 bases are shared with TRBD2. V shed 6 bases, J shed 8 bases, and the junction held 6 bases outside the gene matches. The CDR3 is 13 residues long. From germline, CDR1 is SNHLY and CDR2 FYNNEI. CDR3 sequence (DNA): TGTGCCAGCAGGGGACTAGAGGCATATGAGCAGTTCTTC. Protein: CASRGLEAYEQFF.